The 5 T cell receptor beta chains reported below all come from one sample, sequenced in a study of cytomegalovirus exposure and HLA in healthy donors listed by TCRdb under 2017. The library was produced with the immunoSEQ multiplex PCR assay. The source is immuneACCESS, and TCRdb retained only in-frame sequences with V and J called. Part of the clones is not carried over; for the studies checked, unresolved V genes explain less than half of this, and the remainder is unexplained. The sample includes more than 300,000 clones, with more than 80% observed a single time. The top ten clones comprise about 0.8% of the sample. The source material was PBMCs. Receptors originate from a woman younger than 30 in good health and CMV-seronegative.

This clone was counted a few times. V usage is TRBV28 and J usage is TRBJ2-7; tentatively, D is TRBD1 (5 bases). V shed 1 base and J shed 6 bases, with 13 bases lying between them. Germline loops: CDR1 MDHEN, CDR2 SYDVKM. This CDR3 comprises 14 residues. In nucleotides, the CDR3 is TGTGCCAGCAGTTTATCTGCAGGCAGGGCCGAGCAGTACTTC. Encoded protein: CASSLSAGRAEQYF.

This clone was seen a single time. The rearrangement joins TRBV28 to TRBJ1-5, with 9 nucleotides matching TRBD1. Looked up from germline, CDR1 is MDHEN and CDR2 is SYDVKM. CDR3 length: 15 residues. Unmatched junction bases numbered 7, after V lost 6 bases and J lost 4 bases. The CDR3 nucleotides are TGTGCCAGCAGCTTAACAGGGGGCCGGAATCAGCCCCAGCATTTT. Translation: CASSLTGGRNQPQHF.

CDR3 in amino acids: CASHPGGGYTF. CDR3 bases: TGCGCCAGCCATCCCGGGGGGGGCTACACCTTC. The gene calls are TRBV23-1 and TRBJ1-2, with D tentatively TRBD1 (5 bases). TRBV23-1 is marked as an open reading frame, function uncertain. V was trimmed by 8 bases and J by 8 bases, leaving 12 bases between them. The CDR3 contains 11 residues.

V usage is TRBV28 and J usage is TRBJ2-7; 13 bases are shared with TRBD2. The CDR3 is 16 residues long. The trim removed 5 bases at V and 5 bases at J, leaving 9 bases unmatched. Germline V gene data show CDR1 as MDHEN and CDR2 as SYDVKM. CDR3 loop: CASSPSGLAGVNEQYF. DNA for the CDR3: TGTGCCAGCAGTCCCTCTGGACTAGCGGGAGTCAACGAGCAGTACTTC.

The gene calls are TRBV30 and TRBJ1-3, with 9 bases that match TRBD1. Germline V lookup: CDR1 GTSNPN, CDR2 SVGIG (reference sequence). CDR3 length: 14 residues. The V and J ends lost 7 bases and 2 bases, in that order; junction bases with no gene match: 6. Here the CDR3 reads CALTGTGTGNTIYF. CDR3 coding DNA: TGTGCCTTAACCGGGACAGGGACTGGAAACACCATATATTTT. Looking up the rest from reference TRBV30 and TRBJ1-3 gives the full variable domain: SQTIHQWPATLVQPVGSPLSLECTVEGTSNPNLYWYRQAAGRGLQLLFYSVGIGQISSEVPQNLSASRPQDRQFILSSKKLLLSDSGFYLCALTGTGTGNTIYFGEGSWLTVV.